This T cell receptor beta chain was captured in a study of blood T cell repertoires in COVID-19. In the original analysis: Reference gene primer amplification gave estimated nucleated cell counts. The assay was immunoSEQ multiplex PCR, and TCRdb's table has in-frame clones only and misses some. The V and J calls and the clone size are those of that table, but D and trimming were determined from the DNA. The data show about 240,000 clones, less than 90% seen once. This CDR3 has 18 residues. V shed 1 base, J shed 1 base, and the junction held 10 bases outside the gene matches. Germline V lookup: CDR1 SGHTA, CDR2 FQGNSA.

J is TRBJ2-7 and V is TRBV7-2; 10 bases line up with TRBD2. The TCR comes from a man in his 60s with acute or convalescent COVID-19. Sequenced sample: peripheral blood. In nucleotides, the CDR3 is TGTGCCAGCAGCTTAGAGGCCCCTGCAGCGGGAGGGTCCTACGAGCAGTACTTC. The encoded protein is CASSLEAPAAGGSYEQYF.